These 13 T cell receptor beta chains originate from one sample sequenced in a study of Graves' ophthalmopathy and Graves' hyperthyroidism. For repertoire sequencing, the TCR beta CDR3 regions were amplified from RNA transcripts. Second-round multiplex PCR followed a first-round RT-PCR using HTBI primers. Using its own MiXCR run on the multiplex PCR reads, TCRdb lists one record per CDR3 protein. The repertoire includes over a million distinct CDR3 sequences, approximately 35% of them detected once, and roughly 10% sits in the top ten. Sequenced: peripheral blood or thyroid tissue (not recorded which). The receptors here all came from an adult man with Graves' hyperthyroidism.

The chain combines TRBV6-6 with TRBJ1-1, with 8 bases identical to TRBD1. The V gene's germline CDR1 is MNHNY and CDR2 SVGAGI (reference sequence). V dropped 2 bases and J dropped 5; count of bases not matched to a gene: 4. The CDR3 is 14 amino acids. This chain's CDR3 is CASSYTRTGTEAFF. The CDR3 DNA sequence: TGTGCCAGCAGTTACACCCGGACAGGGACTGAAGCTTTCTTT.

This clonotype has at least ten counts. This chain joins TRBV12-3 or TRBV12-4 and TRBJ1-1, with D unclear. This CDR3 comprises 12 residues. The ends were cut back, 7 bases at V and 4 bases at J, with 10 bases in the middle. The CDR3 DNA reads TGTGCCAGCACCATTGGGGTCACTGAAGCTTTCTTT. Its protein product is CASTIGVTEAFF.

In the case of this clonotype: A single base separates this from a much larger clone, so it may be a read error. CDR3 in DNA: TGTGCCAGCAGCGGGGGCGAGGAAAAACTGTTTTTT. Its protein is CASSGGEEKLFF. V and J are TRBV7-9 and TRBJ1-4; D might be TRBD1 (6 bases). The CDR3 sequence is 12 residues long. The V end lost 5 bases, the J end lost 8 bases, and 9 bases lay between the germline ends. CDR1 and CDR2 from the germline V gene are SEHNR and FQNEAQ (reference sequence). Based on the CDR3 plus reference TRBV7-9 and TRBJ1-4, the full variable domain is DTGVSQNPRHKITKRGQNVTFRCDPISEHNRLYWYRQTLGQGPEFLTYFQNEAQLEKSRLLSDRFSAERPKGSFSTLEIQRTEQGDSAMYLCASSGGEEKLFFGSGTQLSVL.

The CDR3 DNA is TGTGCCAGCCGCCAGGGGAATAACTATGGCTACACCTTC. This gives the protein CASRQGNNYGYTF. This chain uses TRBV6-6 with TRBJ1-2; weak D call: TRBD1 (6 bases). Per the germline V gene, CDR1 is MNHNY and CDR2 is SVGAGI (reference sequence). There are 13 residues in the CDR3. The V and J ends lost 8 bases and 1 base respectively, with 11 bases between them.

The chain carries TRBV5-1 and TRBJ1-6, with D possibly being TRBD1 (6 bases). Germline assignment: CDR1 SGHRS and CDR2 YFSETQ. V gave up 2 bases and J gave up 9 bases, with 15 bases separating them. CDR3 size: 15 residues. CDR3 DNA: TGCGCCAGCAGCTTACTCTGGGGGGCCGGTTCACCCCTCCACTTT. As protein: CASSLLWGAGSPLHF.

As for this clonotype: This may be a read error: a much more frequent sequence differs by one nucleotide. The CDR3 is CASSSHKAGSYEQYF. CDR3 DNA sequence: TGTGCCAGCAGTTCACATAAAGCGGGCTCCTACGAGCAGTACTTC. V and J are TRBV7-2 and TRBJ2-7, with D tentatively TRBD2 (6 bases). CDR1 is SGHTA and CDR2 is FQGNSA in the germline V gene. The CDR3 runs 15 residues. The V end was cut by 6 bases, the J end by 0 bases, with 15 bases between. The full variable domain, completed using reference TRBV7-2 and TRBJ2-7, is GAGVSQSPSNKVTEKGKDVELRCDPISGHTALYWYRQSLGQGLEFLIYFQGNSAPDKSGLPSDRFSAERTGGSVSTLTIQRTQQEDSAVYLCASSSHKAGSYEQYFGPGTRLTVT.

This rearrangement joins TRBV25-1 to TRBJ2-7; 8 positions agree with TRBD1. V was pared by 4 bases and J by 3 bases, with 8 bases of the junction left unmatched. The CDR3 length is 15 residues. Germline values: CDR1 MGHDK, CDR2 SYGVNS. The CDR3 here is CASSGRTGRSYEQYF. The CDR3 DNA sequence: TGTGCCAGCAGTGGTAGGACAGGGAGAAGCTACGAGCAGTACTTC.

Details on this clonotype: A much larger clone lies one base from this, so it may be a read error. V usage is TRBV12-3 or TRBV12-4 and J usage is TRBJ1-1; D uncertain. The CDR3 length is 12 residues. The DNA for the CDR3 is TGTGCCAGCAGTGCTGGACGGATTGAAGCTCTCTTT. Its protein is CASSAGRIEALF.

Details on this clonotype: This sequence may be a read error, since a much larger clone differs from it by one base. The V and J genes are TRBV6-5 and TRBJ1-1, with D perhaps matching TRBD1 (6 bases). This CDR3 region has 12 residues. The V gene's germline CDR1 is MNHEY and CDR2 SVGAGI. V was trimmed by 6 bases and J by 4 bases, leaving 9 bases between them. The DNA of the CDR3 is TGTGCCAGCAGCGAACAGGGCACTGAAGCTTTCTTT. Protein: CASSEQGTEAFF.

The chain couples TRBV7-2 to TRBJ2-7; D call uncertain. CDR3 size: 18 residues. V was trimmed by 3 bases and J by 1 base, leaving 22 bases between them. The germline V gene encodes CDR1 SGHTA and CDR2 FQGNSA. The CDR3 sequence: CASSFFSIYRRQSYEQYF. Here the CDR3 DNA reads TGTGCCAGCAGCTTTTTCTCTATTTATCGGCGTCAGTCCTACGAGCAGTACTTC. Full variable domain (missing parts from reference TRBV7-2 and TRBJ2-7): GAGVSQSPSNKVTEKGKDVELRCDPISGHTALYWYRQSLGQGLEFLIYFQGNSAPDKSGLPSDRFSAERTGGSVSTLTIQRTQQEDSAVYLCASSFFSIYRRQSYEQYFGPGTRLTVT.

Details on this clonotype: A single base separates this from a much larger clone, so it may be a read error. The chain joins TRBV6-9 to TRBJ1-4, with D hard to call. The CDR3 spans 10 residues. The germline V gene has CDR1 MNHGY and CDR2 SVAAGI. V lost 10 bases and J 6 bases, leaving 6 bases between the germline ends. The CDR3 nucleotides are TGTGCCATCTCCCATGAAAAACTGTTTTTT. It translates to CAISHEKLFF.

The CDR3 DNA reads as TGTGCCACCAGCAGAGTTGGGGGAAAAGGCTACACCTTC. Its protein product is CATSRVGGKGYTF. The chain couples TRBV15 to TRBJ1-2, with a weak D call TRBD1 (5 bases). Germline CDR1 is LNHNV and CDR2 is YYDKDF (reference sequence). V dropped 1 base and J dropped 8 bases, with 11 bases sitting between them. CDR3 length: 13 residues.

This clonotype has more than one count but fewer than ten. The chain recombines TRBV5-6 with TRBJ2-7; TRBD2 might be the D (7 bases). The length of the CDR3 is 16 residues. V lost 4 bases and J lost 2, with 19 bases in between. Germline-derived CDR1 and CDR2 are SGHDT and YYEEEE. CDR3 DNA: TGTGCCAGCAGCCAAGGAGGGGGGGCGATAACCTACGAGCAGTACTTC. Translated: CASSQGGGAITYEQYF.